These 12 T cell receptor beta chains were all obtained from the same sample, sequenced in a study of CD8+ T cells in alopecia areata. TCR sequencing used cDNA made by reverse transcription of extracted RNA. TCRdb's copy holds only in-frame clones and misses some; the assay was immunoSEQ multiplex PCR. The sample consists of more than 11,000 clones, 50% to 60% of them appearing once. Punch biopsies of lesional scalp, plus peripheral blood, were taken from alopecia areata patients. The sample in question was skin, obtained at week 0. These receptor sequences come from a human donor with alopecia areata.

The chain employs TRBV7-2 and TRBJ2-7; TRBD2 matches at 9 bases. Germline V gives CDR1 SGHTA, CDR2 FQGNSA. Trimming removed 4 bases from V and 4 bases from J; junction bases left unmatched: 17. This CDR3 has 18 amino acids. CDR3: CASSSRGLAHLGHYEQYF. The CDR3 nucleotides are TGTGCCAGCAGCTCCCGGGGACTAGCCCATCTAGGTCATTACGAGCAGTACTTC.

The rearrangement uses TRBV29-1 and TRBJ2-2, with 10 bases matching TRBD2. CDR1 is SQVTM, CDR2 ANQGSEA, per germline. This CDR3 spans 16 amino acids. The junction had 10 bases not matched to a gene; V was cut back by 1 base and J by 8 bases. The CDR3 region has the DNA TGCAGCGTTGAAGGTCTAGCGGGAGACCTGCCAGGGGAGCTGTTTTTT. It translates to CSVEGLAGDLPGELFF.

The chain links TRBV6-5 to TRBJ2-7; 8 nucleotides match TRBD1. The CDR3 spans 14 residues. Germline assignment: CDR1 MNHEY and CDR2 SVGAGI. J lost 5 bases, V lost 6 bases, and 9 bases had no gene match. This chain's CDR3 is CASRRQGPGDEQYF. Written as DNA, the CDR3 is TGTGCCAGCAGGCGACAGGGGCCCGGGGACGAGCAGTACTTC.

V is TRBV27 and J is TRBJ2-7; either TRBD1 or TRBD2 may supply D (6 bases each). This CDR3 is 15 amino acids long. Between the trimmed V and J ends, which lost 8 bases and 4 bases, there was a span of 21 bases. Germline CDR1 and CDR2: MNHEY and SMNVEV (reference sequence). DNA of the CDR3: TGTGCCAGCGCCCTAAAGGGGGGTGGGGGTTACGAGCAGTACTTC. Encoded protein: CASALKGGGGYEQYF.

The rearrangement uses TRBV7-3 and TRBJ2-7; D remains ambiguous. The CDR3 runs to 14 residues. Trimming removed 2 bases from V and 3 bases from J, with 11 bases in between. CDR1 SGHTA and CDR2 FQGTGA come from the germline V gene. This CDR3 is CASSLDVGVYEQYF. CDR3 sequence (DNA): TGTGCCAGCAGCTTAGATGTAGGTGTCTACGAGCAGTACTTC. Variable domain in full (rest from reference TRBV7-3 and TRBJ2-7): GAGVSQTPSNKVTEKGKYVELRCDPISGHTALYWYRQSLGQGPEFLIYFQGTGAADDSGLPNDRFFAVRPEGSVSTLKIQRTERGDSAVYLCASSLDVGVYEQYFGPGTRLTVT.

The V and J genes are TRBV10-3 and TRBJ2-7; 9 bases match TRBD2. CDR3 size: 14 residues. J gave up 2 bases and V 10 bases, and 9 bases lay outside the gene matches. Germline-derived CDR1 and CDR2 are ENHRY and SYGVKD. The CDR3 DNA follows: TGTGCCACCCGTGGCGGGGGGGGTACCTACGAGCAGTACTTC. It codes for CATRGGGGTYEQYF.

The V and J genes are TRBV5-1 and TRBJ2-3; D is unresolved. Germline V gives CDR1 SGHRS, CDR2 YFSETQ. This CDR3 spans 13 amino acids. Between the trimmed V and J ends, which lost 2 bases and 0 bases, there was a span of 4 bases. In DNA form, the CDR3 reads TGCGCCAGCAGCTTCCAAAGCACAGATACGCAGTATTTT. Residues: CASSFQSTDTQYF. The variable domain in full, completed from reference TRBV5-1 and TRBJ2-3, reads KAGVTQTPRYLIKTRGQQVTLSCSPISGHRSVSWYQQTPGQGLQFLFEYFSETQRNKGNFPGRFSGRQFSNSRSEMNVSTLELGDSALYLCASSFQSTDTQYFGPGTRLTVL.

The CDR3: CASSPQGFGNTEAFF. DNA for the CDR3: TGTGCCAGCTCACCACAGGGGTTTGGGAACACTGAAGCTTTCTTT. The rearrangement uses TRBV18 and TRBJ1-1; possibly TRBD1 for D (5 bases). This CDR3 has 15 residues. Deletions cut 1 base from V and 1 base from J, with 10 bases between. Germline V gives CDR1 KGHSH, CDR2 LQKENI. The variable domain in full, with the rest retrieved from reference TRBV18 and TRBJ1-1, is NAGVMQNPRHLVRRRGQEARLRCSPMKGHSHVYWYRQLPEEGLKFMVYLQKENIIDESGMPKERFSAEFPKEGPSILRIQQVVRGDSAAYFCASSPQGFGNTEAFFGQGTRLTVV.

This clone occurred a few times. This chain uses TRBV5-6 with TRBJ2-1, with D hard to call. The CDR3 runs to 13 residues. CDR1 SGHDT and CDR2 YYEEEE come from the germline V gene. V was shortened by 0 bases and J by 11 bases, with 12 bases between the two germline ends. CDR3 loop: CASSLAFLRKQFF. In DNA, the CDR3 is TGTGCCAGCAGCTTGGCCTTTCTTCGGAAGCAGTTCTTC.

This clone occurred once. V gene TRBV4-1 combines with J gene TRBJ1-1; D gene ambiguous. Germline V gives CDR1 MGHRA, CDR2 YSYEKL. The CDR3 extends over 16 amino acids. V was clipped by 1 base and J by 0 bases, with 12 bases between them. CDR3 coding DNA: TGCGCCAGCAGCCAAGTGGTCTGGGGAATGAACACTGAAGCTTTCTTT. Translated: CASSQVVWGMNTEAFF.

The chain joins TRBV28 to TRBJ2-7; D is unresolved. Germline V lookup: CDR1 MDHEN, CDR2 SYDVKM. V shed 1 base and J shed 5 bases, with 9 bases lying between them. This CDR3 contains 13 residues. This chain's CDR3 is CASSLFGGHEQYF. As DNA, the CDR3 is TGTGCCAGCAGTTTATTCGGTGGCCACGAGCAGTACTTC.

This clone appeared a few times. The chain is built from TRBV27 and TRBJ1-4; D gene unclear. This CDR3 comprises 14 residues. The germline V gene encodes CDR1 MNHEY and CDR2 SMNVEV (reference sequence). V gave up 4 bases and J gave up 6 bases, with 12 bases separating them. CDR3 bases: TGTGCCAGCAGTTCCCTGGGGATAGATGAAAAACTGTTTTTT. It codes for CASSSLGIDEKLFF.